This T cell receptor beta chain was identified in a study of shared clonotypes between healthy human individuals. Across the whole study: CD4 naive cells filled three plates per donor, CD4 memory three, CD8 naive two and CD8 memory one.

Sorted-subset replicate PCR reactions were performed with about 210 ng DNA, corresponding to roughly 31,000 T cell genomes. Generated by immunoSEQ multiplex PCR, the TCRdb table keeps only in-frame clones and is missing some. The table records roughly 1,500,000 clones, 98% of them present only once. The CDR3 runs 15 residues. V lost 5 bases and J lost 3, with 15 bases in between. Germline V gives CDR1 LNHDA, CDR2 SQIVND (reference sequence). The sequenced material came from naive CD4+ T cells sorted from blood. The subset here: CD45RA+ positively selected. The chain recombines TRBV19 with TRBJ2-3; D is uncertain. The TCR originated in a man aged 25 to 45 in good health. CDR3: CASSQALTRTDTQYF. The CDR3, as DNA: TGTGCCAGTAGTCAGGCCTTGACGAGAACAGATACGCAGTATTTT.